The clone carrying this T cell receptor (beta chain) was seen a handful of times. The antigen remains undetermined. Constant-segment-primed 5'RACE gave TCR alpha and TCR beta cDNA libraries with sample barcodes and UMIs. MiXCR, run by TCRdb on the 5' RACE reads, gives a single entry per CDR3 protein. The sample has hundreds of thousands of distinct CDR3 sequences, 16% seen once. This entry is derived from a study of T-cell memory formation after mild COVID-19. About the study: Most TCR clusters belonged to a single donor.

Study-level points and caveats: CM and EM subsets held most contracting CD4+ clones; EMRA held CD8+ ones. Some SARS-CoV-2-responding clones were already detected in memory before infection.

The junction had 5 bases not matched to a gene; V was cut back by 1 base and J by 3 bases. The germline CDR1 and CDR2 sequences are SGHVS and FNYEAQ. This CDR3 has 16 amino acids. Sequencing was done on a sample of PBMCs or a T cell subset sorted from them (not recorded which). The gene calls are TRBV7-6 and TRBJ2-7; 11 nucleotides match TRBD1. The sequence was collected from a man younger than 30 who had mild COVID-19 (a few samples of this study predate the infection). Cell type and time point are not known. The CDR3 DNA is TGTGCCAGCAGCTTAGATTCCGGGACAGGGGGCTACGAGCAGTACTTC. Translating it yields CASSLDSGTGGYEQYF.